The TCR beta chain described here comes from a study of T-cell reconstitution after alpha-beta-depleted transplantation in children. Study-level results: From newly produced T cells came most of the T-cell counts and diversity one year after transplant.

A TCRbeta library incorporating unique molecular identifiers was prepared. TCRdb recomputed calls from the PCR reads with MiXCR, one row per CDR3 protein. Among around 200,000 distinct CDR3 sequences listed, 8.4% were seen once. A word on this clonotype: The antigen remains undetermined.

This receptor was obtained from a male patient between 2 and 15 years old who had a stem cell transplant for acute myeloid leukemia, so the T cells may come from the graft donor. The material was PBMCs, mostly from graft donor cells, obtained 360 days after TCRalphabeta/CD19-depleted stem cell transplant.

The CDR3 DNA follows: TGTGCCAGCAGCCAAACAACCGGGACAGGGGCCTACGAGCAGTACTTC. As protein: CASSQTTGTGAYEQYF. The chain uses TRBV4-2 and TRBJ2-7, with 10 bases fitting TRBD1. V lost 2 bases and J lost 2; bases outside the gene matches: 6. Germline CDR1 reads LGHNA; CDR2 reads YNFKEQ. The CDR3 is 16 residues long.